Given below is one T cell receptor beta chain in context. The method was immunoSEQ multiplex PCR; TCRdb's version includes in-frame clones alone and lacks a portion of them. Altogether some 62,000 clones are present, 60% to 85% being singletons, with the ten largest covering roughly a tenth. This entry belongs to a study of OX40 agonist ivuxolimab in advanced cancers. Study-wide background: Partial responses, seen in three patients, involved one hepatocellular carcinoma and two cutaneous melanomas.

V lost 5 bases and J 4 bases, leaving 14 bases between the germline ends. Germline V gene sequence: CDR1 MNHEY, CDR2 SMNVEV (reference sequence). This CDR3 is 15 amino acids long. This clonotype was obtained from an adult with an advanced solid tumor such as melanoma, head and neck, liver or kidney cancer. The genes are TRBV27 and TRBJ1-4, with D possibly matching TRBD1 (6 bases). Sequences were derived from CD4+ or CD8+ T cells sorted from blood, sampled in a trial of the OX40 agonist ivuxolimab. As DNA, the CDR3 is TGTGCCAGCAGTCCTTCACGAGGGGGTAATGAAAAACTGTTTTTT. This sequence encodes CASSPSRGGNEKLFF.